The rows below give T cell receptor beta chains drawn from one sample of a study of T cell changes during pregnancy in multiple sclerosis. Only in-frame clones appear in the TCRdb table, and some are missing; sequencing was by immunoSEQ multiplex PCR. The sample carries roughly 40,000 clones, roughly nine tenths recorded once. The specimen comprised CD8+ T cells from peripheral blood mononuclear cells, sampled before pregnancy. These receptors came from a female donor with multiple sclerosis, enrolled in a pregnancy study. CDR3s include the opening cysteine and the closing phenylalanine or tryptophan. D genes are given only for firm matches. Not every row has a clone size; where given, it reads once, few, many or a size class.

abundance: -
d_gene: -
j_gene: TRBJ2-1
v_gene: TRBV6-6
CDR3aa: CASSYSPGNEQFF
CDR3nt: TGTGCCAGCAGTTACTCCCCGGGCAATGAGCAGTTCTTC

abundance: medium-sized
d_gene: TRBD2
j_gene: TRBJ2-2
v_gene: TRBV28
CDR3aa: CASSLSGREVGELFF
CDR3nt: TGTGCCAGCAGTCTCAGCGGGAGGGAAGTCGGGGAGCTGTTTTTT

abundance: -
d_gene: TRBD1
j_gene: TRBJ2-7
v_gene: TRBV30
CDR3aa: CAWSGTGVEQYF
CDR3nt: TGTGCCTGGAGTGGGACAGGGGTCGAGCAGTACTTC

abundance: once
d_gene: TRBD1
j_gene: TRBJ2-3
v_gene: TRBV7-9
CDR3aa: CASSSAQGIFTDTQYF
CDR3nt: TGTGCCAGCAGTTCGGCACAGGGGATTTTCACAGATACGCAGTATTTT

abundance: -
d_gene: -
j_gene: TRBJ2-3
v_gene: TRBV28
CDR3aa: CASSFPRAGLTDTQYF
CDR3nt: TGTGCCAGCAGTTTCCCCCGGGCGGGGCTCACAGATACGCAGTATTTT

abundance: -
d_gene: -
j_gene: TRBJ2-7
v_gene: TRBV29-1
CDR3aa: CSGVDKPYEQYF
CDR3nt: TGCAGCGGGGTGGACAAGCCCTACGAGCAGTACTTC

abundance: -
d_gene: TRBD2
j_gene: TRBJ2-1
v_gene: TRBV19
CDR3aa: CASDRGVESGRPSYNEQFF
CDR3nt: TGTGCCAGCGATAGGGGAGTTGAAAGCGGGAGGCCCTCCTACAATGAGCAGTTCTTC

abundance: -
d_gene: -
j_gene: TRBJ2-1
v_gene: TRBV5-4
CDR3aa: CASSFGTGDYNEQFF
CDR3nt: TGTGCCAGCAGCTTCGGGACTGGAGACTACAATGAGCAGTTCTTC

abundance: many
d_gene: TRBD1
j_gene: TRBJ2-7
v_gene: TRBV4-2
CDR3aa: CASSPGQEASEQYF
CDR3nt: TGTGCCAGCAGTCCGGGACAGGAGGCAAGCGAGCAGTACTTC

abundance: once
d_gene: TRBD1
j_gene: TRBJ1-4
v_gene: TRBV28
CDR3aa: CASSAPTGGVEKLFF
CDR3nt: TGTGCCAGCAGTGCCCCCACAGGGGGGGTGGAAAAACTGTTTTTT

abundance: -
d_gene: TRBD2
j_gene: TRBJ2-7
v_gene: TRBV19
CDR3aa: CASCPSGGGEQYF
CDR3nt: TGTGCCAGTTGTCCTAGCGGCGGCGGCGAGCAGTACTTC

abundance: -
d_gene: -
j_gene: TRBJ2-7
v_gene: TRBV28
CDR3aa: CASSFGYSASYEQYF
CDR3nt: TGTGCCAGCAGTTTTGGCTACAGTGCCTCCTACGAGCAGTACTTC

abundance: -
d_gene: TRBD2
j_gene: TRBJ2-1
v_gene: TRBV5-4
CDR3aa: CASSPLLVAGSSYNEQFF
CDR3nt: TGTGCCAGCAGCCCCCTCTTAGTAGCGGGGAGCTCCTACAATGAGCAGTTCTTC

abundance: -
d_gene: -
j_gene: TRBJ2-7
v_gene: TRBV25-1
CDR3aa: CASSELTQAPYEQYF
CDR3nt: TGTGCCAGCAGTGAATTAACCCAGGCCCCCTACGAGCAGTACTTC

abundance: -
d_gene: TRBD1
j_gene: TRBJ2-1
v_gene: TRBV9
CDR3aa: CASSVGTGPVFF
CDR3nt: TGTGCCAGCAGCGTAGGGACAGGCCCAGTGTTCTTC

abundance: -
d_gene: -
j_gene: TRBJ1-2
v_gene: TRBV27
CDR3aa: CASSLDRANYGYTF
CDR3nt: TGTGCCAGCAGTTTGGACAGAGCTAACTATGGCTACACCTTC

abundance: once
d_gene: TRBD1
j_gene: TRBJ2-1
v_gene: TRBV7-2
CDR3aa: CASSTKTGLTNNEQFF
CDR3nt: TGTGCCAGCAGCACGAAGACAGGGCTAACTAACAATGAGCAGTTCTTC

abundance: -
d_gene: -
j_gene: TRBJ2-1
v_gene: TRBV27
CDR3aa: CASSLGRMMNEQFF
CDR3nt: TGTGCCAGCAGTTTAGGCAGGATGATGAATGAGCAGTTCTTC